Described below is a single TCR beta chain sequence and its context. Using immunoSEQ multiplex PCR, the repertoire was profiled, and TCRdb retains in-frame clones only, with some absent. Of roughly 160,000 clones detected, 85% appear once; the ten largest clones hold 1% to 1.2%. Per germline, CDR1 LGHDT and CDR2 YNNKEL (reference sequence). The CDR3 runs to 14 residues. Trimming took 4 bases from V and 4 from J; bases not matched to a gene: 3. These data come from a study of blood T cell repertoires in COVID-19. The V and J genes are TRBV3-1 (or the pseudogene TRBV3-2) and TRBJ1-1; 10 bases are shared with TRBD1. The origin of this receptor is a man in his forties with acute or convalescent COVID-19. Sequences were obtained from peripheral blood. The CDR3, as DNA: TGTGCCAGCAGCCGGACAGGGGGATCCACTGAAGCTTTCTTT. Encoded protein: CASSRTGGSTEAFF.